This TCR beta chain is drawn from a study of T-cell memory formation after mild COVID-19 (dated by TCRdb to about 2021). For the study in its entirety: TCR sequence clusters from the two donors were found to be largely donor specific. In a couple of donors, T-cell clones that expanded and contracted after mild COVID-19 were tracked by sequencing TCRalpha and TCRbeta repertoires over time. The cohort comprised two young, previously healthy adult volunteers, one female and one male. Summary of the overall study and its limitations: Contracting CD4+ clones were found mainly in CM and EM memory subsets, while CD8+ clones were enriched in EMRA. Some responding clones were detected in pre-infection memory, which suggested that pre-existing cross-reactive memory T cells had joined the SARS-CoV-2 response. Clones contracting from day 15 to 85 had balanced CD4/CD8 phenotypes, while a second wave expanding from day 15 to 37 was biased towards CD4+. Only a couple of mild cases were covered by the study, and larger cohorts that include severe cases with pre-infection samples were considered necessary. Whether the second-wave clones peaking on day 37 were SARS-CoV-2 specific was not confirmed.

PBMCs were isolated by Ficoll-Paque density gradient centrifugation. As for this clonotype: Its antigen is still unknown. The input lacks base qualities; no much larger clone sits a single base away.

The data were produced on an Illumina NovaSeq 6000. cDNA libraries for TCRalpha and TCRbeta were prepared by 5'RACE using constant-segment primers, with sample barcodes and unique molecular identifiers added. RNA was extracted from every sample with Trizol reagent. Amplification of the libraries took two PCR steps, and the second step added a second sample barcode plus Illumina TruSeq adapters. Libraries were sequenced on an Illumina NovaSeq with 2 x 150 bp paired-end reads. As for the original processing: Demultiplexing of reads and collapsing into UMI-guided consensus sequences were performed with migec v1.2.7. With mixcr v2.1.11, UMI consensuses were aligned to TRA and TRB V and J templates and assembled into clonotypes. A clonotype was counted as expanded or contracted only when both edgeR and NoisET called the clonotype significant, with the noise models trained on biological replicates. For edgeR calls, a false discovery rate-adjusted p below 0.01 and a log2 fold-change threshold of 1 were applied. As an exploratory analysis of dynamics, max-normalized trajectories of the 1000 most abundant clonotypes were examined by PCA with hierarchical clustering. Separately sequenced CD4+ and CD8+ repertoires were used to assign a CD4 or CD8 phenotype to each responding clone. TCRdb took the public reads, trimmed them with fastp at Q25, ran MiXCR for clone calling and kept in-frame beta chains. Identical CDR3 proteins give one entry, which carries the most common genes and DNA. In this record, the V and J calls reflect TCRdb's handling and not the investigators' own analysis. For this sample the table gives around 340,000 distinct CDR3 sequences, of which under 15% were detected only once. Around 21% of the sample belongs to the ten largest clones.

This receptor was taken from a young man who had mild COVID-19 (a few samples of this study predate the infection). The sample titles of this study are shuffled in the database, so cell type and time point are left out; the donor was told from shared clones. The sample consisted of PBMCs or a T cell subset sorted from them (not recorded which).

The encoded CDR3 is CASRRDSTQETQYF. The sequenced DNA is TGTGCCAGCAGGCGGGACAGTACTCAAGAGACCCAGTACTTC. The chain links TRBV12-3 or TRBV12-4 with TRBJ2-5; TRBD1 is possibly the D segment (7 matching bases). V is cut by 6 bases and J by 2 bases, and the space between the germline ends is 13 bases. The CDR3, from cysteine to phenylalanine, totals 14 residues. Only CDR3 DNA remains: 42 bases, in frame from the first base.